This TCR beta chain was sequenced for a study of shared T cell receptors in the human thymus. This clone was picked up one time. Generated by immunoSEQ multiplex PCR, the TCRdb table keeps only in-frame clones and is missing some. The sample includes fewer than 700,000 clones, 88% of them seen just once. V was pared by 7 bases and J by 12 bases, with 6 bases between. Germline values: CDR1 SNHLY, CDR2 FYNNEI. The CDR3 totals 8 residues. The same specimen was also included in a second study, on human thymus T cells.

This TCR derives from a boy younger than two with a congenital heart defect. Sequencing was carried out using thymocytes. The chain joins TRBV2 to TRBJ1-2; D is ambiguous. The CDR3 DNA sequence: TGTGCCAGCAAAGGAGACACCTTC. Protein product: CASKGDTF. Full variable domain (outside the CDR3, taken from reference TRBV2 and TRBJ1-2): EPEVTQTPSHQVTQMGQEVILRCVPISNHLYFYWYRQILGQKVEFLVSFYNNEISEKSEIFDDQFSVERPDGSNFTLKIRSTKLEDSAMYFCASKGDTFGSGTRLTVV.